This TCR beta chain was sequenced in a study of T-cell memory formation after mild COVID-19. Whole-study findings and limits: The appearance of some responding clones in pre-infection memory suggested that cross-reactive memory joined. The study found balanced CD4/CD8 in clones contracting day 15 to 85 and a CD4+ lean in later expanders.

Trimming stripped 4 bases from V and 5 bases from J, with 17 bases between. CDR1 SGHVS and CDR2 FNYEAQ come from the germline V gene. The CDR3 contains 15 residues. After 5'RACE with constant-segment primers, TCR alpha and TCR beta cDNA libraries carrying sample barcodes and UMIs were obtained. TCRdb passed the 5' RACE reads through MiXCR, listing each CDR3 protein once. This table holds approximately 300,000 distinct CDR3 sequences, roughly 15% found once. Of note for this clonotype: No antigen is known for it.

The receptor was derived from a man aged 18-30 years who had mild COVID-19 (a few samples of this study predate the infection). Cell type and time point are not known. The chain links TRBV7-6 to TRBJ2-5, with a weak D call TRBD2 (5 bases). Sequenced material: PBMCs or a T cell subset sorted from them (not recorded which). The chain's CDR3 is CASSSRPSTGETQYF. In DNA, the CDR3 is TGTGCCAGCAGCTCAAGGCCCTCAACGGGGGAGACCCAGTACTTC. Combining the CDR3 with reference TRBV7-6 and TRBJ2-5 gives the whole variable domain GAGVSQSPRYKVTKRGQDVALRCDPISGHVSLYWYRQALGQGPEFLTYFNYEAQQDKSGLPNDRFSAERPEGSISTLTIQRTEQRDSAMYRCASSSRPSTGETQYFGPGTRLLVL.